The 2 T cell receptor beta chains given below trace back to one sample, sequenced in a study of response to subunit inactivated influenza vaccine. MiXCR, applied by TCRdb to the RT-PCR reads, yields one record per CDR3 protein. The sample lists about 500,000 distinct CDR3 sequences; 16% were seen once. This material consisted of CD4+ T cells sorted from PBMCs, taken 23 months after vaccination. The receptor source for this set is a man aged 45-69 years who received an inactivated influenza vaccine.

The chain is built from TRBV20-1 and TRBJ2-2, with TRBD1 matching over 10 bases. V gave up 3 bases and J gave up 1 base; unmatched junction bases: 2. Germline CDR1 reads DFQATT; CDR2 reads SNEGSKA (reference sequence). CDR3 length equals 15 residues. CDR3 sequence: CSARGTGENTGELFF. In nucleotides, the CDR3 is TGCAGTGCTAGGGGGACAGGGGAGAACACCGGGGAGCTGTTTTTT.

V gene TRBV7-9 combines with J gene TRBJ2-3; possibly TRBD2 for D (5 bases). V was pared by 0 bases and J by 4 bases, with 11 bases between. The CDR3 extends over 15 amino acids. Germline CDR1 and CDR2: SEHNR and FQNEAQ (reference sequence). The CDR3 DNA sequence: TGTGCCAGCAGCTTAGCTAGCGTAACCTCAGATACGCAGTATTTT. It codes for CASSLASVTSDTQYF.